The 4 T cell receptor beta chains presented below share a single source sample, sequenced in a study of vaccination and CD4 T cells after COVID-19. The Oncomine TCR Beta short-read assay sequenced DNA from cultured CD4+ T cells. Scientists extracted genomic DNA from CD4+ T cells grown in culture. TCRdb re-derived calls from the PCR reads in MiXCR, one entry per CDR3 protein. The sample includes more than 7,000 distinct CDR3 sequences, 28% seen only once; the top ten take 11%. No antigen is known for these receptors. As to treatment: roughly 11-day PBMC culture with coronavirus spike peptide pools or control peptides (ViraFEST assay). It was before the COVID-19 pandemic (2011-2018) that the unexposed donor's CD4+ T cells were collected. Sequencing was done on a sample of CD4+ T cells from blood, cultured in vitro. All receptors come from a human donor in good health.

This chain joins TRBV7-3 and TRBJ1-5; D ambiguous. The CDR3 covers 13 residues. V dropped 3 bases and J dropped 7 bases, with 10 bases sitting between them. Looked up from germline, CDR1 is SGHTA and CDR2 is FQGTGA. This chain's CDR3 is CASSLEPFQPQHF. The CDR3 DNA follows: TGTGCCAGCAGCTTGGAGCCATTCCAGCCCCAGCATTTT.

The chain has TRBV19 and TRBJ2-7; tentative D call: TRBD1 (6 bases). Germline-derived CDR1 and CDR2 are LNHDA and SQIVND (reference sequence). Trimming removed 5 bases at V and 0 bases at J, with 17 bases between. CDR3 length: 16 residues. The CDR3 is CASSFRPTGSSYEQYF. CDR3 coding DNA: TGTGCCAGTAGTTTCAGACCTACAGGGAGCTCCTACGAGCAGTACTTC.

CDR3 amino acids: CASRGVSYGYTF. The CDR3 DNA reads as TGTGCCAGCAGGGGGGTTAGCTATGGCTACACCTTC. The chain combines TRBV6-1 with TRBJ1-2; tentative D call: TRBD1 (5 bases). The germline gives CDR1 MNHNS, CDR2 SASEGT. Trimming pared 6 bases from V and 4 bases from J, leaving 9 bases between. This CDR3 has 12 amino acids.

This clonotype occurred a few times. This chain connects TRBV7-2 to TRBJ1-2; D perhaps matches TRBD1 (5 bases). Trimming removed 0 bases from V and 8 bases from J, with 13 bases in between. Germline CDR1 is SGHTA and CDR2 is FQGNSA. This CDR3 contains 14 residues. The CDR3 is CASSLAIGAQGYTF. The CDR3, as DNA: TGTGCCAGCAGCTTAGCAATCGGGGCCCAAGGCTACACCTTC. The full variable domain, its missing parts supplied by reference TRBV7-2 and TRBJ1-2, is GAGVSQSPSNKVTEKGKDVELRCDPISGHTALYWYRQSLGQGLEFLIYFQGNSAPDKSGLPSDRFSAERTGGSVSTLTIQRTQQEDSAVYLCASSLAIGAQGYTFGSGTRLTVV.